This TCR beta chain is from a study of neurological immune-mediated disorders. At least ten counts were recorded for this clonotype. 5'RACE generated cDNA with 10-nucleotide random UMIs. TCRdb recomputed calls from the 5' RACE reads with MiXCR, one row per CDR3 protein. The sample records approximately 48,000 distinct CDR3 sequences, about a tenth being singletons. The clonotype was recovered from a man in his sixties or seventies with HTLV-1-associated myelopathy (HAM/TSP). Sequencing was performed on PBMCs.

In DNA, the CDR3 is TGCAGTGCTAGAGTAGAATTCCCGGTTCGAGATACGCAGTATTTT. Its translation is CSARVEFPVRDTQYF. The gene calls are TRBV20-1 and TRBJ2-3; D is ambiguous. The CDR3 totals 15 residues. The V end was cut by 1 base, the J end by 5 bases, with 16 bases between. From germline, CDR1 is DFQATT and CDR2 SNEGSKA (reference sequence).